These 7 T cell receptor beta chains were sequenced from one sample in a study of PD-1 blockade in classical Hodgkin lymphoma. Each of the patients experienced relapse following autologous stem cell transplantation, and their brentuximab vedotin exposure differed. Profiled with immunoSEQ multiplex PCR; TCRdb holds only in-frame clones, not every one. Among 95,000 to 100,000 clones listed, approximately 90% were seen once. Sequencing used peripheral blood mononuclear cells (PBMCs), obtained before the second cycle of nivolumab. The receptor set was obtained from a human donor with classical Hodgkin lymphoma.

This clone appeared a few times. CDR3 in amino acids: CASRLQGRLDEKLFF. The CDR3 DNA follows: TGTGCCAGCAGACTACAGGGGAGGCTCGATGAAAAACTGTTTTTT. The chain carries TRBV2 and TRBJ1-4; 7 bases match TRBD1. The CDR3 loop spans 15 amino acids. Unmatched junction bases numbered 10, after V lost 6 bases and J lost 6 bases. Per germline, CDR1 SNHLY and CDR2 FYNNEI.

J is TRBJ1-1 and V is TRBV21-1. TRBV21-1 is a pseudogene locus. This CDR3 comprises 15 residues. The DNA for the CDR3 is TGTGCCAGCAGCAAAGGGGACGAAGAAAACACTGAAGCTTTCTTT. Translation: CASSKGDEENTEAFF.

The chain combines TRBV6-5 with TRBJ1-5; D not resolved. Trimming removed 2 bases from V and 2 bases from J, with 7 bases in between. CDR1 is MNHEY, CDR2 SVGAGI, per germline. The CDR3 totals 14 residues. CDR3: CASSYGTGNQPQHF. The CDR3 nucleotides are TGTGCCAGCAGTTACGGAACGGGCAATCAGCCCCAGCATTTT.

The V call is TRBV5-1, the J call TRBJ1-2; possibly TRBD1 for D (6 bases). CDR1 and CDR2 (germline): SGHRS, YFSETQ. CDR3 size: 19 residues. The V and J ends lost 3 bases and 1 base respectively, with 25 bases between them. The CDR3 region has the DNA TGCGCCAGCAGCTCCTTGGGGTGGGGGCAGTTCAAGGATAACTATGGCTACACCTTC. As protein: CASSSLGWGQFKDNYGYTF.

This sequence joins TRBV14 and TRBJ2-3; D not certain. Trimming pared 2 bases from V and 5 bases from J, leaving 2 bases between. The germline V gene encodes CDR1 SGHDN and CDR2 FVKESK. CDR3 length: 11 residues. The chain's CDR3 is CASSQQDTQYF. The CDR3 DNA reads as TGTGCCAGCAGCCAACAAGATACGCAGTATTTT.

The chain recombines TRBV7-9 with TRBJ1-2; maybe TRBD1 (5 bases). Per the germline V gene, CDR1 is SEHNR and CDR2 is FQNEAQ (reference sequence). CDR3 length: 13 residues. V shed 2 bases and J shed 7 bases, with 11 bases lying between them. As DNA, the CDR3 is TGTGCCAGCAGCTTACCAGGGTCGGGTGGCTACACCTTC. Residues: CASSLPGSGGYTF.

In its sample, this clone was seen once. The rearrangement links TRBV15 to TRBJ1-3; D ambiguous. The CDR3 extends over 15 amino acids. Trimming stripped 1 base from V and 2 bases from J, with 9 bases between. Germline-derived CDR1 and CDR2 are LNHNV and YYDKDF (reference sequence). CDR3: CATSRVKPTGNTIYF. The CDR3 region has the DNA TGTGCCACCAGCAGAGTAAAGCCGACTGGAAACACCATATATTTT.